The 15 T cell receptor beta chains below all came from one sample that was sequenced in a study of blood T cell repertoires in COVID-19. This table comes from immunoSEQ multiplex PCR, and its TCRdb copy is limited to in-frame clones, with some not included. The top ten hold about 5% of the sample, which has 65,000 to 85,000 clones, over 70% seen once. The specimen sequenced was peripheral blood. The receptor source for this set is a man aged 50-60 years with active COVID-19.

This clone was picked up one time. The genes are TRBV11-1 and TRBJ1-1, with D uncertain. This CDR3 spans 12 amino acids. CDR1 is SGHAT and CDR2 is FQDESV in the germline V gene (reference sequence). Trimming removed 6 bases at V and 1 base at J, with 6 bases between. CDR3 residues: CASRHTNTEAFF. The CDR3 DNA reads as TGTGCCAGCAGACACACGAACACTGAAGCTTTCTTT.

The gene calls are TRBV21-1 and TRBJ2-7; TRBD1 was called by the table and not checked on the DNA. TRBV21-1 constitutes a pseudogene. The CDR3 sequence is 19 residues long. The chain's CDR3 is CASSQKDRGCQNYSYEQYF. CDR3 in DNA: TGTGCCAGCAGTCAAAAGGACAGGGGGTGCCAGAACTACTCCTACGAGCAGTACTTC.

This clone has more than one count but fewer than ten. The CDR3 nucleotides read TGTGCCAGTAGCACATCGACAGAAACTGAAGCTTTCTTT. Translated: CASSTSTETEAFF. The chain has TRBV19 and TRBJ1-1; D is possibly TRBD1 (5 bases). Trimming removed 6 bases from V and 5 bases from J, with 13 bases in between. Per germline, CDR1 LNHDA and CDR2 SQIVND (reference sequence). This CDR3 comprises 13 residues.

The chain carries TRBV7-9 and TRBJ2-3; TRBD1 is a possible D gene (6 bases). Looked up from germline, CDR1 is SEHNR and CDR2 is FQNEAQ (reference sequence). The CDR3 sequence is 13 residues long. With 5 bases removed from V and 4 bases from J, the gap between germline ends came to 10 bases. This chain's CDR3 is CASSPRTADTQYF. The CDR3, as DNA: TGTGCCAGCAGCCCGCGGACAGCAGATACGCAGTATTTT.

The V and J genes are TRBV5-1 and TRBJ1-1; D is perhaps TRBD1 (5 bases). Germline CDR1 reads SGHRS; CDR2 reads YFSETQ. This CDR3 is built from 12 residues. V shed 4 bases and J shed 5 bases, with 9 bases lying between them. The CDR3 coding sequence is TGCGCCAGCAGCATCGGGGGAACTGAAGCTTTCTTT. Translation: CASSIGGTEAFF.

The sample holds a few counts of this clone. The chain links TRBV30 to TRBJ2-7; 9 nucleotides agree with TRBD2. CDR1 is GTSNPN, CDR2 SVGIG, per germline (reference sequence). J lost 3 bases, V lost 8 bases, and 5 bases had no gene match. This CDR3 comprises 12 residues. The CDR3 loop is CARASGNYEQYF. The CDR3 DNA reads TGTGCCCGCGCTAGCGGGAACTACGAGCAGTACTTC.

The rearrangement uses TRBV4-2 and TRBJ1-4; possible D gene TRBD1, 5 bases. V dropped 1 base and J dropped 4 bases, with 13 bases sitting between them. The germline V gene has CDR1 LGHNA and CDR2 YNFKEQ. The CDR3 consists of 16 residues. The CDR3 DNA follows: TGTGCCAGCAGCCAAGTGGCGGGGCTCGTTAATGAAAAACTGTTTTTT. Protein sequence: CASSQVAGLVNEKLFF.

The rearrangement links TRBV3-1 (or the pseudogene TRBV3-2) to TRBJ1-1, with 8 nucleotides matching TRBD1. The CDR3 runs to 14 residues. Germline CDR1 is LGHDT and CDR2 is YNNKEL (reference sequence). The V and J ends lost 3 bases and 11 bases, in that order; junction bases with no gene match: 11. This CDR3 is CASSQVAGGGWAFF. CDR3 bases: TGTGCCAGCAGCCAGGTAGCAGGGGGCGGTTGGGCTTTCTTT.

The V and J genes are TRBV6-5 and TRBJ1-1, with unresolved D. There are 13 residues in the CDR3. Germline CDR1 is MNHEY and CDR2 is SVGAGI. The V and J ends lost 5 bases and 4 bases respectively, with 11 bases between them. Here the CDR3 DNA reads TGTGCCAGCAGTCTTCTTATAGCCACTGAAGCTTTCTTT. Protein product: CASSLLIATEAFF.

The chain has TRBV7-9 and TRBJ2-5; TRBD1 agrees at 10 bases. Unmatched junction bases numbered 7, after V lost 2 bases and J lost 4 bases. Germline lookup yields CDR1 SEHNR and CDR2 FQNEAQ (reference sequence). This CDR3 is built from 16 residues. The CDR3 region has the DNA TGTGCCAGCAGCTTATCCGGGACAGGGGTGGGAGAGACCCAGTACTTC. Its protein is CASSLSGTGVGETQYF.

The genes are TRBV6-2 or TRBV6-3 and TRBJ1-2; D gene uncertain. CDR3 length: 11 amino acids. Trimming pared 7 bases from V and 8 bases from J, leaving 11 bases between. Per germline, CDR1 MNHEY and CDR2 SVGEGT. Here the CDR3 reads CASTPGGGYTF. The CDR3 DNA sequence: TGTGCCAGCACCCCCGGCGGCGGCTACACCTTC.

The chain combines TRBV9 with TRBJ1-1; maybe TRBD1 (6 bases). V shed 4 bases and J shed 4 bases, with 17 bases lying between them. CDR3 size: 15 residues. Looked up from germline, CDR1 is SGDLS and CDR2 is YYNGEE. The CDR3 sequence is CASSFVAGAGTEAFF. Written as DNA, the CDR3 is TGTGCCAGCAGCTTTGTGGCAGGGGCAGGCACTGAAGCTTTCTTT.

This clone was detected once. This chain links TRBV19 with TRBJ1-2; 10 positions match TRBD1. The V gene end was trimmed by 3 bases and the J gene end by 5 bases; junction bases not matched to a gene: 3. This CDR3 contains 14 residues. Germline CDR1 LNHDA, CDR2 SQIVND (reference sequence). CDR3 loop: CASSIRGQGYGYTF. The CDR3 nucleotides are TGTGCCAGTAGTATTCGGGGACAGGGGTATGGCTACACCTTC. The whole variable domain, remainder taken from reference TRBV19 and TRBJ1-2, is DGGITQSPKYLFRKEGQNVTLSCEQNLNHDAMYWYRQDPGQGLRLIYYSQIVNDFQKGDIAEGYSVSREKKESFPLTVTSAQKNPTAFYLCASSIRGQGYGYTFGSGTRLTVV.

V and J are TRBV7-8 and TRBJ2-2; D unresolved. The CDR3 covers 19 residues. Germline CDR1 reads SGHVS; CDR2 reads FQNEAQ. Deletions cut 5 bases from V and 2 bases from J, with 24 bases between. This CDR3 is CASSLSRLESPPNTGELFF. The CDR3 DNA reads TGTGCCAGCAGCCTCTCCCGGTTAGAGAGTCCTCCTAACACCGGGGAGCTGTTTTTT.

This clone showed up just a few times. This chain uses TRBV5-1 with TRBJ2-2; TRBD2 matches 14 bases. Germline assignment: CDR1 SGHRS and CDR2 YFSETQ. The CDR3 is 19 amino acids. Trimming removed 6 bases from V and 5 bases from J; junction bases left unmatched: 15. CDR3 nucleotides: TGCGCCAGCACCGATAAGCTTGTCGGGACTAGCGGGAGTACCGGGGAGCTGTTTTTT. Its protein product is CASTDKLVGTSGSTGELFF.